The 9 T cell receptor beta chains in this list originate from one sample, sequenced in a study of vaccination and CD4 T cells after COVID-19. Regarding treatment: roughly 10-day PBMC culture with coronavirus spike peptide pools or control peptides (ViraFEST assay). The antigens these receptors bind are not known. Cultured CD4+ T cell DNA underwent sequencing with the Oncomine TCR Beta short-read assay. TCRdb re-analysed the PCR reads in MiXCR, keeping a single row per CDR3 protein. Among over 15,000 distinct CDR3 sequences listed, around 50% were seen once. Here the sequenced sample was CD4+ T cells from blood, cultured in vitro, taken before SARS-CoV-2 vaccination. These TCRs come from a human donor who had recovered from COVID-19.

This clonotype was counted only a few times. This chain connects TRBV28 to TRBJ2-5; 8 positions match TRBD1. The V and J ends lost 5 bases and 1 base, in that order; junction bases with no gene match: 3. Germline V lookup: CDR1 MDHEN, CDR2 SYDVKM. The CDR3 length is 14 residues. The CDR3 DNA is TGTGCCAGCAGTCCAGGGGGCCCCCAAGAGACCCAGTACTTC. It codes for CASSPGGPQETQYF.

The chain joins TRBV30 to TRBJ2-2; the match to TRBD2 covers 10 bases. CDR1 is GTSNPN, CDR2 SVGIG, per germline (reference sequence). Trimming took 3 bases from V and 4 from J; bases not matched to a gene: 5. The CDR3 runs 15 residues. The DNA of the CDR3 is TGTGCCTGGAGGGGACGGACTAGCGGCACCGGGGAGCTGTTTTTT. Its protein is CAWRGRTSGTGELFF.

CDR3 region: CSARRGQRRDFYGYTF. CDR3 coding DNA: TGCAGTGCTAGAAGGGGGCAGCGGAGAGATTTCTATGGCTACACCTTC. The chain employs TRBV20-1 and TRBJ1-2, with 7 bases aligning to TRBD1. The germline V gene encodes CDR1 DFQATT and CDR2 SNEGSKA (reference sequence). This CDR3 is 16 amino acids long. Trimming at V came to 2 bases and at J to 4 bases, leaving 13 bases not matched to a gene.

The J gene is TRBJ2-1, the V gene TRBV20-1, with 13 bases lining up with TRBD2. Germline CDR1 and CDR2: DFQATT and SNEGSKA (reference sequence). CDR3 length: 14 amino acids. Trimming at V came to 5 bases and at J to 9 bases, leaving 7 bases not matched to a gene. The CDR3 protein is CSAGPGLAGTEQFF. CDR3 DNA sequence: TGCAGTGCTGGGCCGGGACTAGCGGGAACTGAGCAGTTCTTC.

DNA of the CDR3: TGTGCCAGCAGCCGAGACAGGGGGGACCAAGAGACCCAGTACTTC. Protein: CASSRDRGDQETQYF. V gene TRBV7-8 combines with J gene TRBJ2-5, with TRBD1 matching 9 bases. Germline V gene sequence: CDR1 SGHVS, CDR2 FQNEAQ. J lost 0 bases, V lost 5 bases, and 4 bases had no gene match. CDR3 length equals 15 residues. Complete variable domain (other parts from reference TRBV7-8 and TRBJ2-5): GAGVSQSPRYKVAKRGQDVALRCDPISGHVSLFWYQQALGQGPEFLTYFQNEAQLDKSGLPSDRFFAERPEGSVSTLKIQRTQQEDSAVYLCASSRDRGDQETQYFGPGTRLLVL.

This clonotype occurred once. The chain joins TRBV19 to TRBJ1-1, with a weak D call TRBD1 (6 bases). The V and J ends lost 7 bases and 2 bases respectively, with 17 bases between them. The CDR3 runs 15 residues. The germline V gene has CDR1 LNHDA and CDR2 SQIVND (reference sequence). CDR3 loop: CASTPLGGGNTEAFF. CDR3 in DNA: TGTGCCAGTACTCCCTTGGGGGGCGGAAACACTGAAGCTTTCTTT.

The chain couples TRBV27 to TRBJ1-6; perhaps TRBD1 as D (6 bases). The CDR3 spans 15 residues. V lost 2 bases and J 5 bases, leaving 10 bases between the germline ends. In germline, CDR1 is MNHEY, CDR2 SMNVEV (reference sequence). CDR3 amino acids: CASSLIQGDNSPLHF. The CDR3 nucleotides are TGTGCCAGCAGTTTAATACAGGGAGATAATTCACCCCTCCACTTT.

The chain employs TRBV28 and TRBJ1-5, with D uncertain. Germline V gives CDR1 MDHEN, CDR2 SYDVKM. The V end was cut by 6 bases, the J end by 6 bases, with 18 bases between. This CDR3 region has 15 residues. Here the CDR3 DNA reads TGTGCCAGCAGGGGGTATCGAGGGTCGGGTCAGCCCCAGCATTTT. As protein: CASRGYRGSGQPQHF.

The chain links TRBV7-3 to TRBJ2-2, with 9 nucleotides matching TRBD1. The CDR3 consists of 17 residues. Germline CDR1 and CDR2: SGHTA and FQGTGA. V trimming: 6 bases; J trimming: 2 bases; junction bases outside the gene matches: 10. CDR3 in DNA: TGTGCCAGCAGTCCGAGCCGGGACAGGGTAAACACCGGGGAGCTGTTTTTT. Amino acids: CASSPSRDRVNTGELFF.